This T cell receptor (beta chain) was identified in a study of blood T cells in healthy people across ages. The authors ran a second PCR of about 6 to 11 cycles using a sample-barcoded 5' primer and a J-beta primer mix. TCRdb ran MiXCR on the 5' RACE reads and lists one entry per CDR3 protein. This sample has around 600,000 distinct CDR3 sequences, with around 50% found just once. The clonotype comes from an elderly man in good health. Sequencing was carried out using blood.

The CDR3 spells CASTPLGSGGVYNEQFF. DNA for the CDR3: TGTGCCAGCACGCCACTAGGTAGCGGGGGAGTATACAATGAGCAGTTCTTC. The chain uses TRBV6-6 and TRBJ2-1; TRBD2 matches 9 bases. This CDR3 is built from 17 residues. V shed 7 bases and J 4 bases; nucleotides not matched to a gene: 14. Germline CDR1 reads MNHNY; CDR2 reads SVGAGI (reference sequence).